One sample yielded the 18 T cell receptor beta chains listed below, sequenced in a study of CD8+CD57+ T cells in acquired aplastic anemia (dated by TCRdb to the late 2010s). TCRdb names Illumina HiSeq 2000 as the instrument used. Genomic DNA was used as template for profiling of TCR beta VDJ combinations and CDR3 sequences. TCRdb reran the public reads through fastp at Q25 and MiXCR, keeping productive beta chains. Every distinct CDR3 protein forms one entry, paired with its most common genes and DNA. Across this sample there are a few hundred thousand distinct CDR3 sequences, with around a third seen only once. The top ten constitute 0.82% of the sample. Patients chosen for sequencing had shown expansion of CD8+CD57+ cells by flow cytometry. Sequenced input: sorted CD4+, CD8+, or CD8+CD57+ T cells (not recorded which) from PBMCs. These receptors originate from a human donor with aplastic anemia.

There are many counts of this clonotype. The gene calls are TRBV5-1 and TRBJ1-1; TRBD1 is a possible D gene (6 bases). Germline-derived CDR1 and CDR2 are SGHRS and YFSETQ. V lost 0 bases, J lost 1 base, and 10 bases lay in between. The CDR3 length is 15 residues. The CDR3 loop is CASSLAGQWNTEAFF. The CDR3 DNA is TGCGCCAGCAGCTTGGCGGGACAATGGAACACTGAAGCTTTCTTT.

Remarks on this clonotype: This may stem from a read error, because a much larger clone lies one nucleotide away. Because the CDR3 is missing its conserved closing phenylalanine or tryptophan, this is likely a read error. The chain recombines TRBV7-9 with TRBJ1-1; maybe TRBD1 (6 bases). Looked up from germline, CDR1 is SEHNR and CDR2 is FQNEAQ (reference sequence). The CDR3 spans 13 residues. The germline V and J ends were trimmed by 4 bases and 6 bases, with 12 bases remaining between them. The CDR3 nucleotides are TGTGCCAGCAGCTCCACAGGGAAAGCTGAAGCTTTCTTG. This sequence encodes CASSSTGKAEAFL.

The gene calls are TRBV4-2 and TRBJ1-1; tentative D call: TRBD1 (6 bases). Germline CDR1 and CDR2: LGHNA and YNFKEQ. V was clipped by 5 bases and J by 0 bases, with 13 bases between them. The CDR3 is 15 residues long. The DNA for the CDR3 is TGTGCCAGCAGCGGAGGACAGAGATTGAACACTGAAGCTTTCTTT. Amino acid sequence: CASSGGQRLNTEAFF.

The rearrangement links TRBV15 to TRBJ1-1; no clear D. Germline CDR1 is LNHNV and CDR2 is YYDKDF (reference sequence). This CDR3 comprises 15 residues. Trimming took 5 bases from V and 2 from J, leaving 15 bases between them. The CDR3: CATSSSPLDNTEAFF. In DNA form, the CDR3 reads TGTGCCACCAGCTCTTCGCCGCTAGATAACACTGAAGCTTTCTTT.

This clonotype was counted at least ten times. Compared with germline, one end of the junction differs, possibly owing to a read error. The chain carries TRBV5-1 and TRBJ1-2; 11 bases agree with TRBD1. The CDR3 spans 13 residues. Germline V gene data show CDR1 as SGHRS and CDR2 as YFSETQ. CDR3 sequence reads: CASSRGQGDGYTF. CDR3 nucleotides: TGTGCCAGCAGCAGGGGACAGGGGGATGGCTACACCTTC.

This chain connects TRBV6-1 to TRBJ2-7; 7 nucleotides line up with TRBD2. CDR3 length: 13 residues. Germline trimming cut 6 bases from V and 7 bases from J; bases unmatched to any gene: 9. Per the germline V gene, CDR1 is MNHNS and CDR2 is SASEGT. The CDR3 loop is CASRGTTATEQYF. CDR3 sequence (DNA): TGTGCCAGCAGGGGGACTACTGCTACGGAGCAGTACTTC.

The chain couples TRBV20-1 to TRBJ2-1; 8 nucleotides line up with TRBD2. J was trimmed by 3 bases and V by 4 bases; bases with no gene match: 2. Germline V lookup: CDR1 DFQATT, CDR2 SNEGSKA (reference sequence). CDR3 size: 13 residues. The CDR3, as DNA: TGCAGTGCTACAGCGGGGGACTACAATGAGCAGTTCTTC. This codes for CSATAGDYNEQFF.

This clonotype was seen repeatedly, ten times or more. V and J are TRBV19 and TRBJ1-1, with TRBD1 as a possible D gene (6 bases). Per the germline V gene, CDR1 is LNHDA and CDR2 is SQIVND (reference sequence). This CDR3 region has 13 residues. V was pared by 7 bases and J by 5 bases, with 14 bases between. The CDR3 DNA is TGTGCCAGTACCCCGGGGGGCAGGACTGAAGCTTTCTTT. This translates into CASTPGGRTEAFF. The whole variable domain, filled in from reference TRBV19 and TRBJ1-1, reads DGGITQSPKYLFRKEGQNVTLSCEQNLNHDAMYWYRQDPGQGLRLIYYSQIVNDFQKGDIAEGYSVSREKKESFPLTVTSAQKNPTAFYLCASTPGGRTEAFFGQGTRLTVV.

This sequence joins TRBV19 and TRBJ1-2; 8 positions agree with TRBD1. Unmatched junction bases numbered 3, after V lost 6 bases and J lost 0 bases. The length of the CDR3 is 14 residues. Germline V CDR1 and CDR2: LNHDA, SQIVND (reference sequence). DNA for the CDR3: TGTGCCAGTAGAGGGACAGGAGCTAACTATGGCTACACCTTC. Protein product: CASRGTGANYGYTF.

This clonotype is a singleton in its sample. A much larger clone differs from this one at a single base, so this may be a read error. This chain joins TRBV20-1 and TRBJ1-2, with a weak D call TRBD1 (6 bases). This CDR3 contains 13 residues. Germline V lookup: CDR1 DFQATT, CDR2 SNEGSKA (reference sequence). For the CDR3, the DNA is TGCAGTGCTAGTGGCGGGGAGGGTGGGGGCTACGCCTTC. Its translation is CSASGGEGGGYAF.

The sample holds many counts of this clonotype. V is TRBV19 and J is TRBJ1-3; D is unclear. The length of the CDR3 is 12 residues. V lost 6 bases to trimming and J lost 3 bases, with 6 bases between them. Per germline, CDR1 LNHDA and CDR2 SQIVND (reference sequence). This CDR3 is CASRRYGNTIYF. DNA for the CDR3: TGTGCCAGTAGACGATATGGAAACACCATATATTTT.

This clonotype was observed at least ten times. This chain joins TRBV29-1 and TRBJ2-7; D not certain. Germline CDR1 reads SQVTM; CDR2 reads ANQGSEA. The CDR3 has 14 residues. Trimming stripped 7 bases from V and 2 bases from J, with 18 bases between. The CDR3 sequence: CSASLDPATYEQYF. CDR3 in DNA: TGCAGCGCCTCGCTCGATCCCGCGACCTACGAGCAGTACTTC.

Worth noting for this clonotype: Relative to the germline gene, one junction end is altered; a read error may explain this. This chain links TRBV6-1 with TRBJ1-2; 11 nucleotides align to TRBD1. This CDR3 has 13 amino acids. From germline, CDR1 is MNHNS and CDR2 SASEGT. CDR3 residues: CASSGQGAYGHTF. The CDR3 nucleotides are TGTGCCAGCAGCGGACAGGGGGCGTATGGCCACACCTTC.

This chain uses TRBV6-1 with TRBJ2-7; 7 bases match TRBD2. Germline V gene lookup returns CDR1 MNHNS and CDR2 SASEGT. This CDR3 region has 13 residues. The CDR3 sequence: CAISPGTTYEQYV. CDR3 in DNA: TGTGCCATCAGTCCCGGGACTACCTACGAGCAGTACGTC.

The table lists this clonotype with a count of one. CDR3 in amino acids: CASSRRPDEAFF. The CDR3 bases are TGTGCCAGCAGCCGCAGGCCCGATGAAGCTTTCTTT. This chain links TRBV7-9 with TRBJ1-1; D uncertain. CDR1 and CDR2 (germline): SEHNR, FQNEAQ (reference sequence). V lost 5 bases, J lost 7 bases, and 11 bases lay in between. The length of the CDR3 is 12 residues.

This clonotype came up a few times. The rearrangement uses TRBV19 and TRBJ2-1; 12 nucleotides align to TRBD2. CDR1 is LNHDA, CDR2 SQIVND, per germline (reference sequence). The CDR3 runs 18 residues. The V and J ends lost 3 bases and 7 bases, in that order; junction bases with no gene match: 13. DNA for the CDR3: TGTGCCAGTAGTATTTGGGGCCGGGCGACTAGCGGGAGAAATGAGCAGTTCTTC. Translation gives CASSIWGRATSGRNEQFF.

The V gene is TRBV7-9, the J gene TRBJ2-3; 10 positions match TRBD1. This CDR3 comprises 16 residues. The germline V gene encodes CDR1 SEHNR and CDR2 FQNEAQ (reference sequence). V was pared by 5 bases and J by 2 bases, with 7 bases of the junction left unmatched. CDR3 residues: CASSPGTGDHTDTQYF. CDR3 nucleotides: TGTGCCAGCAGCCCCGGGACAGGGGATCACACAGATACGCAGTATTTT.

V and J are TRBV20-1 and TRBJ2-5; D possibly corresponds to TRBD2 (6 bases). The CDR3 covers 14 residues. From germline, CDR1 is DFQATT and CDR2 SNEGSKA (reference sequence). With 1 base removed from V and 5 bases from J, the gap between germline ends came to 14 bases. The CDR3 sequence is CSARGGSGGETQYF. The CDR3 nucleotides are TGCAGTGCTAGAGGGGGCTCTGGGGGGGAGACCCAGTACTTC.